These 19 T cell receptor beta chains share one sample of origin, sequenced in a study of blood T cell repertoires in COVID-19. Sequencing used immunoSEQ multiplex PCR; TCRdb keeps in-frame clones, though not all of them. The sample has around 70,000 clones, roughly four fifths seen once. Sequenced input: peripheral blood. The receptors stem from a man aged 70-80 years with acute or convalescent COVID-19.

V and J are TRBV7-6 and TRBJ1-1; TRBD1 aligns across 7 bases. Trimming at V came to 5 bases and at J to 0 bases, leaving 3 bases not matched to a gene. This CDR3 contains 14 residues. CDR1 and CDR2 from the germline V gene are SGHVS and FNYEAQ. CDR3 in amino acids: CASSRGQMNTEAFF. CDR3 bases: TGTGCCAGCAGCCGGGGACAGATGAACACTGAAGCTTTCTTT.

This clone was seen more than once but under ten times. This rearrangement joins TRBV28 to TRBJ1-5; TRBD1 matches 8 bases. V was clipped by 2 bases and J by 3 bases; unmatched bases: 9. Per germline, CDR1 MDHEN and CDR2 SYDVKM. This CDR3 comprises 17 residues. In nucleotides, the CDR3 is TGTGCCAGCAGTTTAGGGGTGGGACAGGCGATCAATCAGCCCCAGCATTTT. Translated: CASSLGVGQAINQPQHF.

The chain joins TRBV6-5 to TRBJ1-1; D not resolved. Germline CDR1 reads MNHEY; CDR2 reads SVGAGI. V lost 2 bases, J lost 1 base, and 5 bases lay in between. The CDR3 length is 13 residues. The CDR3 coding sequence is TGTGCCAGCAGTTACACAGCGAACACTGAAGCTTTCTTT. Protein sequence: CASSYTANTEAFF.

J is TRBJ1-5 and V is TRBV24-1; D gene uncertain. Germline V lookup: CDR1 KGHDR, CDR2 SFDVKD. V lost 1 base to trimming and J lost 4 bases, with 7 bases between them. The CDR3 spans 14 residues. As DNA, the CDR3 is TGTGCCACCAGTGATTTCACCCAGAATCAGCCCCAGCATTTT. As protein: CATSDFTQNQPQHF.

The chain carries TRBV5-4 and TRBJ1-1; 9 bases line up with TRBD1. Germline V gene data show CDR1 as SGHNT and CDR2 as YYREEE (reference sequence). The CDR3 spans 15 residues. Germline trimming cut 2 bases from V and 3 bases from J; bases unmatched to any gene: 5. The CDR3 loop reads CASSFQDRGYTEAFF. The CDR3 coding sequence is TGTGCCAGCAGCTTCCAAGACAGGGGGTACACTGAAGCTTTCTTT.

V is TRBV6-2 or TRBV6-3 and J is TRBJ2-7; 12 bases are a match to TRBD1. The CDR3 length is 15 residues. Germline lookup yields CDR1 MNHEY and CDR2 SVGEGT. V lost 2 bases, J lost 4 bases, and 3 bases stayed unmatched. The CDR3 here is CASSYGTGGRYEQYF. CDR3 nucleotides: TGTGCCAGCAGTTACGGGACAGGGGGCCGATACGAGCAGTACTTC.

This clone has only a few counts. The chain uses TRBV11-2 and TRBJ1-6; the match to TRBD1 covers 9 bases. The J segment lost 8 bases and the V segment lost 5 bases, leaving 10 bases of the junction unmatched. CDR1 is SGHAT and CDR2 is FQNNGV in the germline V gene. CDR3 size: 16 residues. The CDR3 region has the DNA TGTGCCAGCAGCCTCCTGCCGGGACAGGGCTATTCACCCCTCCACTTT. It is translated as CASSLLPGQGYSPLHF.

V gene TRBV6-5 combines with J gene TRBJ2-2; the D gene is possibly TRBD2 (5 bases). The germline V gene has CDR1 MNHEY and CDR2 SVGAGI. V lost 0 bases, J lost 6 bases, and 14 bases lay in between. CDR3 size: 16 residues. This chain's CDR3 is CASSYSGSIRPGELFF. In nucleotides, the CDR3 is TGTGCCAGCAGTTACTCGGGGAGCATCCGGCCCGGGGAGCTGTTTTTT.

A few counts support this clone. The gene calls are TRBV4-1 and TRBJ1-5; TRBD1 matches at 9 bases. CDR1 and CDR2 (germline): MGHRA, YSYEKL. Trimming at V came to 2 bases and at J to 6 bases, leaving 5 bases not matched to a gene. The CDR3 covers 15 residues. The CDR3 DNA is TGCGCCAGCAGCCAATGGACAGGGGCCGGTCAGCCCCAGCATTTT. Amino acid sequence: CASSQWTGAGQPQHF.

Here the CDR3 DNA reads TGTGCCAGCAGCCCCCCCTTCTCAGATACGCAGTATTTT. Translating gives CASSPPFSDTQYF. The genes are TRBV7-3 and TRBJ2-3; no clear D. Per the germline V gene, CDR1 is SGHTA and CDR2 is FQGTGA. This CDR3 comprises 13 residues. Trimming stripped 5 bases from V and 4 bases from J, with 10 bases between.

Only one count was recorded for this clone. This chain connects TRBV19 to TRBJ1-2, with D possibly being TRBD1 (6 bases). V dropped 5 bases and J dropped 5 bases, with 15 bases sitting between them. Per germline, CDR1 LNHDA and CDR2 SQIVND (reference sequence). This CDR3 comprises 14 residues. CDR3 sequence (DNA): TGTGCCAGTAGTCCCGGTGTGAGGGGGTATGGCTACACCTTC. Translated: CASSPGVRGYGYTF.

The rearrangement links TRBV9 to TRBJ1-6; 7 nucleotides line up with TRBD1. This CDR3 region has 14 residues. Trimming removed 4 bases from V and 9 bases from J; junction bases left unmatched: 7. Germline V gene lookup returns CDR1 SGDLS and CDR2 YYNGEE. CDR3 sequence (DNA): TGTGCCAGCAGCTCTCGGGACAGCGCTTCACCCCTCCACTTT. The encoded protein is CASSSRDSASPLHF.

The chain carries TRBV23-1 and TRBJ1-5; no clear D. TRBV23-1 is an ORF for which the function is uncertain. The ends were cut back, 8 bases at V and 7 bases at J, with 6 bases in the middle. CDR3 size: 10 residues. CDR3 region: CASPVQPQHF. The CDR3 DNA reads TGCGCCAGCCCGGTCCAGCCCCAGCATTTT.

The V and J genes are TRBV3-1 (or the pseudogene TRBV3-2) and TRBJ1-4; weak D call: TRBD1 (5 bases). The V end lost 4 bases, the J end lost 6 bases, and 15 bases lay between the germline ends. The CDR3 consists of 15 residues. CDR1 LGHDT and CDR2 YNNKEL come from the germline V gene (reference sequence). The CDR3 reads CASSPRAGGDEKLFF. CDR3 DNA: TGTGCCAGCAGCCCCCGGGCGGGAGGGGATGAAAAACTGTTTTTT.

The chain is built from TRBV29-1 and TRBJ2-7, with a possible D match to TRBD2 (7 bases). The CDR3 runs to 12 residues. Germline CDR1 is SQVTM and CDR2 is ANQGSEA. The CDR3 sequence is CSGGREYYEQYF. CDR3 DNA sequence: TGCAGTGGGGGGCGGGAGTACTACGAGCAGTACTTC.

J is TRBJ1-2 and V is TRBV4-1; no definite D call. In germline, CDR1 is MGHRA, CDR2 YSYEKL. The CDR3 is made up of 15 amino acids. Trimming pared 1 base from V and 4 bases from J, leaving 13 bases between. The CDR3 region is CASSQGKDGIYGYTF. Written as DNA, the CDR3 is TGCGCCAGCAGCCAAGGGAAGGACGGGATCTATGGCTACACCTTC.

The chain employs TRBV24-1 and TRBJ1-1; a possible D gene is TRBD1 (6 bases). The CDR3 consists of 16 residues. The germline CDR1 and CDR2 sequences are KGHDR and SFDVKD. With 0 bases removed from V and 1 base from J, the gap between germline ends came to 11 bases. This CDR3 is CATSDLKGERNTEAFF. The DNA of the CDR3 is TGTGCCACCAGTGATTTGAAGGGGGAGCGGAACACTGAAGCTTTCTTT.

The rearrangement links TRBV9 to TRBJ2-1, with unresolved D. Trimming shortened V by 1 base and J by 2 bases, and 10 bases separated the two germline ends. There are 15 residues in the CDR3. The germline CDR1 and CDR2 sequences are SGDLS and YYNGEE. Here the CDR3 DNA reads TGTGCCAGCAGCGTATCCCCCACTGCCTACAATGAGCAGTTCTTC. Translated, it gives CASSVSPTAYNEQFF.

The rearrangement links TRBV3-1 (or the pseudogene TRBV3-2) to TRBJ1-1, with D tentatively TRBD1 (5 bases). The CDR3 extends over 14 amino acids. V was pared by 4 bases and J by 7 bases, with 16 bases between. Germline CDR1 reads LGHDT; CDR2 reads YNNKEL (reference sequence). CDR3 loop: CASSLQVGRDEAFF. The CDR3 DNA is TGTGCCAGCAGCCTACAAGTAGGCAGGGATGAAGCTTTCTTT.